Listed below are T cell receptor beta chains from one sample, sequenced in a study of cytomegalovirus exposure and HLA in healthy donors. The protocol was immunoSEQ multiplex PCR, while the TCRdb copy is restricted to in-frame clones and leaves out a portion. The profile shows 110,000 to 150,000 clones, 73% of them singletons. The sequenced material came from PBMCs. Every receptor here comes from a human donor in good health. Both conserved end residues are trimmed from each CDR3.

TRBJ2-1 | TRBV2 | ASSLARYNEQF
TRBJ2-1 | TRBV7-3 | ASSAQGAGNEQF
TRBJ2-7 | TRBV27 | ASRQGYEQY
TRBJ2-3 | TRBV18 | ASSPFLTDTQY
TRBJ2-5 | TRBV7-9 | ASSAVRGTQY
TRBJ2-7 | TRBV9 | ASSPSDRNYEQY
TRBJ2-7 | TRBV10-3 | AIRGQGTYEQY
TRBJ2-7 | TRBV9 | ASSDSGSNNEQY
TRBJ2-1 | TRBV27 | ASSLKWGGDGSEQF
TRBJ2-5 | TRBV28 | ASSLYFTEQETQY
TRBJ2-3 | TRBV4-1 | ASSLRQGGTDTQY
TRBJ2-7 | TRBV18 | ASSNTTSTAYEQY
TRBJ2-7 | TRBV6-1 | ASSDYDGSYPYEQY
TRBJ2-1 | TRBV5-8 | ASSFGTGLYNEQF
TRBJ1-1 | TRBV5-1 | ASRGTGVTEAF
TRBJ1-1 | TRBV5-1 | ASSAPTGMNTEAF
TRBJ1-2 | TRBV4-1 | ASSRLPGWTYT
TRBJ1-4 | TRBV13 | ASSSGGLNEKLF
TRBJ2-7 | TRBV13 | ASSFSIQLATHEQY
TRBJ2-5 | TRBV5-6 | ASHWGPSAQY
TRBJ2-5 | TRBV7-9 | ASSLTRTSAAGTQY
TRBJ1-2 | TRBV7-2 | ASSSTGTEGYT
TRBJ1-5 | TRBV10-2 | ASSEYSYNQPQH
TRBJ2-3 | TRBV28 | ASSLPSGLTDTQY
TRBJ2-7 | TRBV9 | ASSAAGARNEQY
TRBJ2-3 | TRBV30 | AWSSGSLATDTQY
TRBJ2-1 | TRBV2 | ASSVSAGLARGDNEQF
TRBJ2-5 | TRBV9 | ASSVDVGEETQY
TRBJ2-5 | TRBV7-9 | ASSLASGVMY
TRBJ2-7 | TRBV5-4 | ASSFGARDDYEQY
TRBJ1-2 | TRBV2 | ARVQGGYGYT
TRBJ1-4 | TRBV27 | ASSPRDRGEKLF
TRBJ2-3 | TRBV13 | ASSHGTSGSYADTQY
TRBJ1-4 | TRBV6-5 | ASRTGAEEKLF
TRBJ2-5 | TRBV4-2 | ASSQGPNQETQY
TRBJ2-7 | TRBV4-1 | ASSQEGAGGTPREQY
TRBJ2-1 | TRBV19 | ASRNRLAAEGGNEQF
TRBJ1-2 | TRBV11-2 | ASSLATGDGYT
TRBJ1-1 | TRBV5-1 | ASSLVQYTEAF
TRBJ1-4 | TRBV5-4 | ASSLPGVGEKLF
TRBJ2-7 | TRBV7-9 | ASSSRDRGAYEQY
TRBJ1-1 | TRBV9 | ASSAYSRDRGTEAF
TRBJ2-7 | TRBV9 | ASSLTGTGDEQY
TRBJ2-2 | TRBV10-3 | AIASGTGELF
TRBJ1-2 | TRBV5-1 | ASSSGGGYT
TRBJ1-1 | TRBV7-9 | ASSSAGTEAF
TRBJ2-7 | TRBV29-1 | SVEYRDYEQY
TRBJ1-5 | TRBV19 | ASSPGAGVWSNQPQH
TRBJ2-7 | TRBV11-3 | ASSSDTYEQY
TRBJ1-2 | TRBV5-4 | ASSIGGMGYGYT
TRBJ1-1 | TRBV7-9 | ASSLGGGSTEAF
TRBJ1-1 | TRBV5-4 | ASSKDTDTEAF
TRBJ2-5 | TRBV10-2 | ASSQSLGGRGRETQY
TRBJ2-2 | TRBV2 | ASSVGLAGANTGELF
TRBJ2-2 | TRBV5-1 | ASYPPPAEAFAGELF
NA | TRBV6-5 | ASSYFGGSYEQY